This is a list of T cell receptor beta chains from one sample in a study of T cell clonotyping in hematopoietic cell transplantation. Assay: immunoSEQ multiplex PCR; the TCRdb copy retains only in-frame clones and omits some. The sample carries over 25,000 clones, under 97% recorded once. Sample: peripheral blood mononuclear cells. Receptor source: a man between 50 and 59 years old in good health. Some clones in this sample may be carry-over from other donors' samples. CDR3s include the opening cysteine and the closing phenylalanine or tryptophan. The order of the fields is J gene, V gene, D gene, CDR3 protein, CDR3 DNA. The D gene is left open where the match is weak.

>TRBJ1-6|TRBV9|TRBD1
CASSAATGGNSPLHF
TGTGCCAGCAGCGCGGCGACAGGGGGTAATTCACCCCTCCACTTT
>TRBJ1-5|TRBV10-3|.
CAISGVGGQPQHF
TGTGCCATCAGTGGTGTAGGGGGGCAGCCCCAGCATTTT
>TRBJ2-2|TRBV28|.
CASKRDFGSTGELFF
TGTGCCAGCAAAAGGGACTTTGGGTCCACCGGGGAGCTGTTTTTT
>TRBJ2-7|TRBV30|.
CAWSTDRAGTYEQYF
TGTGCCTGGAGTACCGACCGGGCGGGAACCTACGAGCAGTACTTC
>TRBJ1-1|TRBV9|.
CASKGRGTEAFF
TGTGCCAGCAAAGGGAGGGGCACTGAAGCTTTCTTT
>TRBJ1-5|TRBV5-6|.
CASSFTGFGNQPQHF
TGTGCCAGCAGCTTTACAGGGTTCGGCAATCAGCCCCAGCATTTT
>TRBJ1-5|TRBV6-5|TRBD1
CASSYSAGGEQPQHF
TGTGCCAGCAGTTACTCGGCAGGGGGCGAACAGCCCCAGCATTTT
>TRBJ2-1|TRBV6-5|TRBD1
CASSFQGEQNNEQFF
TGTGCCAGCAGTTTTCAGGGGGAACAAAACAATGAGCAGTTCTTC
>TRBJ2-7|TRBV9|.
CASSPDVGAYEQYF
TGTGCCAGCAGCCCCGACGTCGGGGCCTACGAGCAGTACTTC
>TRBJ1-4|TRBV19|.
CASSSMAGGDEKLFF
TGTGCCAGTAGTAGCATGGCGGGGGGGGACGAAAAACTGTTTTTT
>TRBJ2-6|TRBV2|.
CARWGTGANVLTF
TGTGCCCGCTGGGGGACTGGGGCCAACGTCCTGACTTTC
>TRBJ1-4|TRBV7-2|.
CASSVRPQSGEKLFF
TGTGCCAGCAGCGTCCGACCCCAATCCGGTGAAAAACTGTTTTTT